This T cell receptor beta chain was observed in a study of tumor and adjacent non-tumor tissue in lung cancer. Points on this clonotype: Its target is unknown.

Study-wide points: TCR diversity was significantly greater in tumor than normal lung tissue. Tumor repertoires had a smaller top 100 clone share than normal lung.

This sample's RNA came from whole unsorted tissue. This non-tumor lung sample came from over 3 cm beyond the tumor edge. Trimming took off 8 bases at V and 0 bases at J, with 17 bases between the two ends. Germline V gene lookup returns CDR1 SGHNT and CDR2 YENEEA. This CDR3 has 16 residues. A modified ARM-PCR protocol with three rounds of nested PCR amplified TCRbeta. TCRdb redid the calling of the multiplex PCR reads with MiXCR, one entry per CDR3 protein. Seen here are 35,000 to 55,000 distinct CDR3 sequences, 60% to 70% observed once, and the top ten hold 15% to 20%. The sample consisted of distant non-tumor lung tissue. The chain carries TRBV11-3 and TRBJ2-1; no clear D gene. The TCR sequence derives from a woman in her forties with non-small cell lung cancer. The CDR3 protein is CASGSRPRSSYNEQFF. The CDR3 DNA follows: TGTGCCAGCGGCTCAAGACCCAGGAGCTCCTACAATGAGCAGTTCTTC.